This TCR beta chain was recovered during a study of cytomegalovirus exposure and HLA in healthy donors. Study-wide results and caveats: With further analysis later on, most CMV-associated TCR beta chains appeared HLA-restricted.

V shed 0 bases and J shed 4 bases, with 16 bases lying between them. The CDR3 sequence is 17 residues long. Per germline, CDR1 LGHNA and CDR2 YSLEER. A remark on this clone: Its antigen remains unknown.

In the PCR, 60 Vbeta and 13 Jbeta primers were used. TCRdb's copy holds only in-frame clones and misses some; the assay was immunoSEQ multiplex PCR. The table has fewer than 200,000 clones, 65% to 90% seen once. V is TRBV4-3 and J is TRBJ1-5, with no clear D. This clonotype was obtained from a man aged 50-59 years in good health and CMV-seropositive. The sequenced material came from PBMCs. This CDR3 reads CASSQDYGGQINQPQHF. The CDR3 DNA reads TGCGCCAGCAGCCAAGATTACGGTGGGCAGATAAATCAGCCCCAGCATTTT.